This T cell receptor (beta chain) was profiled in a study of blood T cell repertoires in COVID-19. Background on the study: Specimens from acute and convalescent COVID-19 originated in the United States, Italy and Spain.

The authors' processing: The assay estimated nucleated cells by amplifying reference gene primers. The protocol was immunoSEQ multiplex PCR, while the TCRdb copy is restricted to in-frame clones and leaves out a portion. V, J and clone size reflect that table, while D and trimming were determined from the DNA. The profile covers 250,000 or so clones, with 85% to 90% appearing a single time and approximately 2.3% taken by the ten largest. J gave up 3 bases and V 4 bases, and 7 bases lay outside the gene matches. The CDR3 is 15 residues long. In germline, CDR1 is SGHRS, CDR2 YFSETQ. This clone was seen once.

The source material was peripheral blood. The chain is built from TRBV5-1 and TRBJ1-5; 7 bases agree with TRBD1. The TCR originated in a woman aged 55-70 years with COVID-19, enrolled during active disease. The CDR3 spells CASSTGTEFNQPQHF. DNA for the CDR3: TGCGCCAGCAGCACCGGGACAGAGTTCAATCAGCCCCAGCATTTT.